This T cell receptor (beta chain) emerged from a study of blood T cell repertoires in COVID-19. Study background: Samples of COVID-19 (acute and convalescent) were obtained from the United States, Italy and Spain. PBMCs, B-cell-depleted T cells, or T cells provided the cDNA or gDNA that made up the material.

Original processing notes: From reference gene primer amplification, estimates of nucleated cell counts were derived. Using immunoSEQ multiplex PCR, the repertoire was profiled, and TCRdb retains in-frame clones only, with some absent. The DNA gave D and trimming, while V, J and clone size come from that table. The sample records 110,000 to 150,000 clones, around 80% being singletons. V lost 5 bases to trimming and J lost 6 bases, with 11 bases between them. This CDR3 is 11 amino acids long. CDR1 and CDR2 (germline): GTSNPN, SVGIG (reference sequence). The TCR was taken from a woman aged 45-60 years with acute or convalescent COVID-19. The J gene is TRBJ2-7, the V gene TRBV30, with D possibly TRBD1 on 6 matching bases. The sequencing input was peripheral blood. The CDR3 loop is CAWVTGFEQYF. The CDR3 bases are TGTGCCTGGGTAACAGGGTTCGAGCAGTACTTC.